This record looks at one T cell receptor beta chain sequence and its context. The antigen is undetermined. This sample is drawn from a study of T cell responses to AZD1222 COVID-19 vaccine. Sequenced by immunoSEQ multiplex PCR; TCRdb stores in-frame clones only, minus some. The table shows 20,000 or so clones, with 75% to 85% occurring only once. Study observations and caveats: Reports indicate that nearly half of spike-specific TCRs are directed at unmutated variant regions. Baseline seropositives among AZD1222 recipients totaled only five to seven. Sampling that yielded the repertoires occurred only after the peak T cell response.

The germline gives CDR1 GTSNPN, CDR2 SVGIG (reference sequence). The CDR3 runs 14 residues. V lost 3 bases and J lost 0, with 6 bases in between. The TCR originated in an adult who received the AZD1222 COVID-19 vaccine. Source: peripheral blood, taken 28 days after the second AZD1222 dose. The V gene is TRBV30, the J gene TRBJ2-6, with D tentatively TRBD2 (6 bases). The CDR3 sequence is CAWSGSSGANVLTF. CDR3 nucleotide sequence: TGTGCCTGGAGCGGGAGCTCTGGGGCCAACGTCCTGACTTTC. The variable domain in full, completed from reference TRBV30 and TRBJ2-6, reads SQTIHQWPATLVQPVGSPLSLECTVEGTSNPNLYWYRQAAGRGLQLLFYSVGIGQISSEVPQNLSASRPQDRQFILSSKKLLLSDSGFYLCAWSGSSGANVLTFGAGSRLTVL.